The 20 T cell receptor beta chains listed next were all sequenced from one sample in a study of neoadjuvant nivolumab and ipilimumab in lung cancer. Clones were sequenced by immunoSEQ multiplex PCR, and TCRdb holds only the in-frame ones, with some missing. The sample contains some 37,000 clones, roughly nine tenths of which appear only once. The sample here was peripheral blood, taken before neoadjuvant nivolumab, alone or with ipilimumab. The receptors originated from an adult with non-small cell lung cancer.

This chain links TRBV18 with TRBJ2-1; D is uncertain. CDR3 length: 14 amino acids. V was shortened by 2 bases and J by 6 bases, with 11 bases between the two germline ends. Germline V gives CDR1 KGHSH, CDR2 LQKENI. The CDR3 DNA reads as TGTGCCAGCTCACCAGATACAGAAACCAATGAGCAGTTCTTC. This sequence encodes CASSPDTETNEQFF.

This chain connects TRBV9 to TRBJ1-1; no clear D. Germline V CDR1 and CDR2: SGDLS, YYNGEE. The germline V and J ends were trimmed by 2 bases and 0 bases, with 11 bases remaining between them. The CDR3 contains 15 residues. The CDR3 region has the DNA TGTGCCAGCAGCGTGGGAACAGTTTTGAACACTGAAGCTTTCTTT. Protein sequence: CASSVGTVLNTEAFF.

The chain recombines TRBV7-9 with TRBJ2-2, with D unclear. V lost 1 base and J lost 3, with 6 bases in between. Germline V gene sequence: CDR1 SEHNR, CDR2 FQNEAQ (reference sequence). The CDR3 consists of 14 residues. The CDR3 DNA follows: TGTGCCAGCAGCTTAGACCTTTACACCGGGGAGCTGTTTTTT. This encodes CASSLDLYTGELFF.

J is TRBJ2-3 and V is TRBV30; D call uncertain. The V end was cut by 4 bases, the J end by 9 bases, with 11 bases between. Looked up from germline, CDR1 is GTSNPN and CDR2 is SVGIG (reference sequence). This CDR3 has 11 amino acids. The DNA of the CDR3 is TGTGCCTGGACCGTCGGTGCCACGCAGTATTTT. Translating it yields CAWTVGATQYF.

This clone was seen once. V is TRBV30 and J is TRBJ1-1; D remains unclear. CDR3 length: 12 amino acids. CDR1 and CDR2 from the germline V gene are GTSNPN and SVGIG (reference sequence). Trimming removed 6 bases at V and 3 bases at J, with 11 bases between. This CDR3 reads CACRWLYTEAFF. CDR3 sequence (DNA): TGTGCCTGCAGGTGGTTGTACACTGAAGCTTTCTTT.

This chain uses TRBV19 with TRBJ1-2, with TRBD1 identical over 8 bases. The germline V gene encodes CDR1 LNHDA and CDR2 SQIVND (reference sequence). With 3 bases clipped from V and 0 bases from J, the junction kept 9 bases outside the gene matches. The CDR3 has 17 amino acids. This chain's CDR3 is CASSIAGGEGPNYGYTF. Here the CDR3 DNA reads TGTGCCAGTAGTATTGCAGGGGGCGAGGGCCCTAACTATGGCTACACCTTC. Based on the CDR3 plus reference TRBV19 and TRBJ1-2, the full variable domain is DGGITQSPKYLFRKEGQNVTLSCEQNLNHDAMYWYRQDPGQGLRLIYYSQIVNDFQKGDIAEGYSVSREKKESFPLTVTSAQKNPTAFYLCASSIAGGEGPNYGYTFGSGTRLTVV.

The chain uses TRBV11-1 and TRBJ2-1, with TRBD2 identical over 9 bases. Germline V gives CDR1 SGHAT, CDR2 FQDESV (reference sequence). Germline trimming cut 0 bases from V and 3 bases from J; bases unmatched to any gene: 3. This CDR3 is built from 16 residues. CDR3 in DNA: TGTGCCAGCAGCTTAGCGGGGACTAGCTACTACAATGAGCAGTTCTTC. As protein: CASSLAGTSYYNEQFF.

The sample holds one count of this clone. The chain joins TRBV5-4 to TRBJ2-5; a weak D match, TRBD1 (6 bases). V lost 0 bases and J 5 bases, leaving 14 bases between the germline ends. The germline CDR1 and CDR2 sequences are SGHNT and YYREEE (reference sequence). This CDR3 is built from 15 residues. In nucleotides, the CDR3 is TGTGCCAGCAGCTTGGAAAACAGGGTAGGGGAGACCCAGTACTTC. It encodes CASSLENRVGETQYF.

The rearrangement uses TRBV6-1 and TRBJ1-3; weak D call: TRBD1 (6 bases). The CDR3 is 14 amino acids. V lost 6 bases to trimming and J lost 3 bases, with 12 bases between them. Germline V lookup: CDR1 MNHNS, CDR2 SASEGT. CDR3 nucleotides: TGTGCCAGCAGGGGGGCTGATCGTGGAAACACCATATATTTT. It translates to CASRGADRGNTIYF.

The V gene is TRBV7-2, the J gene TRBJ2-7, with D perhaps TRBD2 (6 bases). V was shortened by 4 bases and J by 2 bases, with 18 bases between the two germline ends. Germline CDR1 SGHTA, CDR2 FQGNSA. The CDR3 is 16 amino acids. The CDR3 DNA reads TGTGCCAGCAGCTCCTCGGGGGTCTCGGAGGCCTACGAGCAGTACTTC. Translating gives CASSSSGVSEAYEQYF.

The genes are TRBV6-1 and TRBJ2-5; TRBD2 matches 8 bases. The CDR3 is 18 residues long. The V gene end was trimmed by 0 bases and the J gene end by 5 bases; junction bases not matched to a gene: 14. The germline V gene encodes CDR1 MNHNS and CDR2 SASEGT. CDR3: CASSEAAGTGGDGETQYF. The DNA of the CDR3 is TGTGCCAGCAGTGAAGCTGCGGGAACGGGAGGGGACGGGGAGACCCAGTACTTC.

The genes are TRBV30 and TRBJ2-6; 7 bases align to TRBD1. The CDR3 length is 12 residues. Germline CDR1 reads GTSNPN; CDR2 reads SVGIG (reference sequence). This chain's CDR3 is CGRGHGANVLTF. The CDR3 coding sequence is TGTGGAAGGGGGCACGGGGCCAACGTCCTGACTTTC.

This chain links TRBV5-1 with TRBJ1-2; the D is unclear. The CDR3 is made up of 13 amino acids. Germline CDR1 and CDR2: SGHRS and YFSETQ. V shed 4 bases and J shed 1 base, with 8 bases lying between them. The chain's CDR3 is CASSEKNNYGYTF. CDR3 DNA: TGCGCCAGCAGCGAGAAAAATAACTATGGCTACACCTTC.

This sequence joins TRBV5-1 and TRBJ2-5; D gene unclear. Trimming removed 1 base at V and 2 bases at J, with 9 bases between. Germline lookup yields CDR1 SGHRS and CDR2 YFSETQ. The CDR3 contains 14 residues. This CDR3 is CASSLLDAQETQYF. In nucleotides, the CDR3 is TGCGCCAGCAGCTTGCTCGACGCTCAAGAGACCCAGTACTTC.

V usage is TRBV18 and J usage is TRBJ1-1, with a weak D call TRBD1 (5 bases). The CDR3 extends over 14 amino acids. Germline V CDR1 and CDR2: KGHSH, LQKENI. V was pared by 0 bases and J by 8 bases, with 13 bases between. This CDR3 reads CASSPPPGRSEAFF. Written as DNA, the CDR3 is TGTGCCAGCTCACCACCGCCAGGGCGGTCAGAAGCTTTCTTT.

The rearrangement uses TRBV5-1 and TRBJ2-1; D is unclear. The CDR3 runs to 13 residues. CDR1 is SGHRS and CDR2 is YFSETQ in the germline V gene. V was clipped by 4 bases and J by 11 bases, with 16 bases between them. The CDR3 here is CASSPTIDAKQFF. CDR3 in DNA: TGCGCCAGCAGCCCGACAATAGATGCGAAGCAGTTCTTC. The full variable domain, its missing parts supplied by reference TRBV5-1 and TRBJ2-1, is KAGVTQTPRYLIKTRGQQVTLSCSPISGHRSVSWYQQTPGQGLQFLFEYFSETQRNKGNFPGRFSGRQFSNSRSEMNVSTLELGDSALYLCASSPTIDAKQFFGPGTRLTVL.

DNA of the CDR3: TGCGCCAGCAGCTTGGACCTCATCGGCATATCATGGGAGACCCAGTACTTC. It translates to CASSLDLIGISWETQYF. The rearrangement uses TRBV5-1 and TRBJ2-5; D gene ambiguous. Germline V gives CDR1 SGHRS, CDR2 YFSETQ. Trimming left V 0 bases short and J 5 bases short, with 20 bases between. The CDR3 extends over 17 amino acids.

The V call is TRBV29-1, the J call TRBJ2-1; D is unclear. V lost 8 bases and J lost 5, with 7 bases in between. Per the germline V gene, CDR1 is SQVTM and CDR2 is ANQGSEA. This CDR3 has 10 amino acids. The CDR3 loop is CSLGDNEQFF. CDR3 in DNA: TGCAGCCTAGGCGACAATGAGCAGTTCTTC.

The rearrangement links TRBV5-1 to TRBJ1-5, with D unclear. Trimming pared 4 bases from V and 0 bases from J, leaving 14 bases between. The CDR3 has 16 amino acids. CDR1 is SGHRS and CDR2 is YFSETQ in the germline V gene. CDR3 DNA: TGCGCCAGCAGCCCAACGGGTAGCACTAGCAATCAGCCCCAGCATTTT. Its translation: CASSPTGSTSNQPQHF.

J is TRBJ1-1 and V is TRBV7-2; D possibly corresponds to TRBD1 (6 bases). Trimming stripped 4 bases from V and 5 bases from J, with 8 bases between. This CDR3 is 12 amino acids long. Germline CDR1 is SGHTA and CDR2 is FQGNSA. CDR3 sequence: CASSSQGTEAFF. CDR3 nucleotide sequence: TGTGCCAGCAGCTCACAGGGAACTGAAGCTTTCTTT.